This T cell receptor (beta chain) was sequenced in a study of technical replicates of blood from a few donors (dated 2017 in TCRdb). Trimmed from V: 3 bases; trimmed from J: 4 bases; junction bases lacking a gene match: 8. For CDR1 and CDR2, the germline V gene lists MGHRA and YSYEKL. Spanning cysteine to phenylalanine, the CDR3 consists of 15 amino acids. Just the 45-base CDR3 DNA is kept, in frame starting at base 1. Remarks on this clone: No cognate antigen has been identified for it. Base qualities are not at hand, and no much larger clone is one base apart.

The library was generated by the immunoSEQ multiplex PCR assay. TCRdb took over this immuneACCESS table, retaining in-frame rearrangements with V and J assigned. Such tables are incomplete; in checked studies, under half of the missing clones stem from an unresolved V gene, and the remainder is unexplained. A total of around 83,000 clones appear in this sample, approximately 91% of them only once. The ten largest clones represent 0.3% to 0.5% of the sample. This receptor was obtained from a human donor in good health. Some clones in this sample may be carry-over from other donors' samples. Source material: T cells isolated from PBMCs. Recombination linked TRBV4-1 to TRBJ1-1, and 7 bases in between align with TRBD1. The DNA sequence follows: TGCGCCAGCAGCCATCTCAGGGGGGATCCCACTGAAGCTTTCTTT. This codes for CASSHLRGDPTEAFF.